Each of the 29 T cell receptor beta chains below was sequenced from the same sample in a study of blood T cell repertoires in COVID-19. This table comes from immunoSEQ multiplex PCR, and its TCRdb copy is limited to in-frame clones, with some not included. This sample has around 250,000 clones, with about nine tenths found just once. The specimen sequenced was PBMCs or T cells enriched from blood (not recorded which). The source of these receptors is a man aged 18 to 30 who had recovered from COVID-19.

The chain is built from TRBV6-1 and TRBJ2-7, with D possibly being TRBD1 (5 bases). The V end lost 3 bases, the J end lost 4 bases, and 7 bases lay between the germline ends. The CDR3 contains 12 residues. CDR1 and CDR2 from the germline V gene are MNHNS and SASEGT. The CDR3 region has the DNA TGTGCCAGCAGTGACAGGGATTACGAGCAGTACTTC. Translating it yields CASSDRDYEQYF.

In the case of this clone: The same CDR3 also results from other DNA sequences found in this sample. DNA of the CDR3: TGTGCCAGCAGTTTCGGGGGGAACACTGAAGCTTTCTTT. Protein: CASSFGGNTEAFF. The chain has TRBV12-3 or TRBV12-4 and TRBJ1-1, with D possibly being TRBD1 (5 bases). Trimming stripped 3 bases from V and 1 base from J, with 6 bases between. The CDR3 consists of 13 residues.

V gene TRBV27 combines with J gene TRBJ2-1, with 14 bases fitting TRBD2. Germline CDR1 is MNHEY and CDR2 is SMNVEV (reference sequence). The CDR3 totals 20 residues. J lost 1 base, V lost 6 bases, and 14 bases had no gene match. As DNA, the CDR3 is TGTGCCAGCAGCCATAAAGCGACTAGCGGGAGGGCCATATCCTACAATGAGCAGTTCTTC. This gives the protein CASSHKATSGRAISYNEQFF.

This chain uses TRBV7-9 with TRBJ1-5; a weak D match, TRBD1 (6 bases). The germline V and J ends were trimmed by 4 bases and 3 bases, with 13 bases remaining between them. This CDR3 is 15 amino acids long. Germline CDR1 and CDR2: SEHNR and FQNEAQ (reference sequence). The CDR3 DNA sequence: TGTGCCAGCAGCTCGGCAGACAGGTCCAATCAGCCCCAGCATTTT. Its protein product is CASSSADRSNQPQHF. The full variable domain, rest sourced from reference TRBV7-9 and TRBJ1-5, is DTGVSQNPRHKITKRGQNVTFRCDPISEHNRLYWYRQTLGQGPEFLTYFQNEAQLEKSRLLSDRFSAERPKGSFSTLEIQRTEQGDSAMYLCASSSADRSNQPQHFGDGTRLSIL.

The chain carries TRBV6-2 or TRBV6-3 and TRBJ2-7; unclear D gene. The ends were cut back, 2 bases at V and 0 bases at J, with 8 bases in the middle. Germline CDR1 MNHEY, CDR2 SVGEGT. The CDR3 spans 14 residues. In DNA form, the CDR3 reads TGTGCCAGCAGTTACGAGGCAGCCTCCTACGAGCAGTACTTC. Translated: CASSYEAASYEQYF.

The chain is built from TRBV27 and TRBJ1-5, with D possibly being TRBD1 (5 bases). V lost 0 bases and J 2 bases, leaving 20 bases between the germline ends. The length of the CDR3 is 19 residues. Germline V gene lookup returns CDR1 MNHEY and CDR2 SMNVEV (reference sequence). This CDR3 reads CASSLSAARKPRGNQPQHF. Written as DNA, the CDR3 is TGTGCCAGCAGTTTATCGGCGGCACGGAAGCCCAGGGGCAATCAGCCCCAGCATTTT.

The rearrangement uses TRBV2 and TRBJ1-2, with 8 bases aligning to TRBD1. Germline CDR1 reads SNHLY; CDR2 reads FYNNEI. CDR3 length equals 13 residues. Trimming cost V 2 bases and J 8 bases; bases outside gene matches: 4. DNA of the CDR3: TGTGCCAGCAGTGAACAGGGGGCACAGGGCTACACCTTC. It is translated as CASSEQGAQGYTF.

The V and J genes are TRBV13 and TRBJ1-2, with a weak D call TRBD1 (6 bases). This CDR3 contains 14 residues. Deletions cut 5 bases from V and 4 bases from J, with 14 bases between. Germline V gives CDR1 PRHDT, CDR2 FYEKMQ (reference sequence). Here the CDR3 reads CASSPSQGIYGYTF. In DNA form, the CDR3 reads TGTGCCAGCAGCCCCAGCCAGGGGATCTATGGCTACACCTTC.

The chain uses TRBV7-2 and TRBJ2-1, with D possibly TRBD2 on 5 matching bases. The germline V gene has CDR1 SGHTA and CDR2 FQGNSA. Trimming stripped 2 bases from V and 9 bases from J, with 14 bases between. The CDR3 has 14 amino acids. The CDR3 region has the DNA TGTGCCAGCAGCTTAAAGTTTGAAGGGAGTGAGCAGTTCTTC. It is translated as CASSLKFEGSEQFF.

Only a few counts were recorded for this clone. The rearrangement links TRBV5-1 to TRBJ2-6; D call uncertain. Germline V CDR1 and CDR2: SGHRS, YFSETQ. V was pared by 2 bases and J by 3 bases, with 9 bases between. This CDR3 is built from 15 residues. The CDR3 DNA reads TGCGCCAGCAGCTTAAACGGGTTTGGGGCCAACGTCCTGACTTTC. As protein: CASSLNGFGANVLTF.

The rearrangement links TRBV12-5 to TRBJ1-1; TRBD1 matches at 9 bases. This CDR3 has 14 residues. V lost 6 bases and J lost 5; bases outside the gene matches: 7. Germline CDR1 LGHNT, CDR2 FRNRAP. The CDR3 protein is CASGSRTGDTEAFF. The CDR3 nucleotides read TGTGCTAGTGGCTCAAGGACAGGGGATACTGAAGCTTTCTTT.

The CDR3 DNA follows: TGTGCCAGCAGCCAAGGCCAGGGGAATGGCTACACCTTC. This translates into CASSQGQGNGYTF. The V call is TRBV16, the J call TRBJ1-2; TRBD1 might be the D (6 bases). In germline, CDR1 is KGHSY, CDR2 FQNENV. This CDR3 comprises 13 residues. With 2 bases removed from V and 6 bases from J, the gap between germline ends came to 10 bases.

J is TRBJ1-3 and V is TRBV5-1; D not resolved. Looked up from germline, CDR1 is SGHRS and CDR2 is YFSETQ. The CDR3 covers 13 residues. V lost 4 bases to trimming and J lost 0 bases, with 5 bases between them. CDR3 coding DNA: TGCGCCAGCAGCCCAGGCTCTGGAAACACCATATATTTT. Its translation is CASSPGSGNTIYF. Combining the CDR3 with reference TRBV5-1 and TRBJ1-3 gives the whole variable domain KAGVTQTPRYLIKTRGQQVTLSCSPISGHRSVSWYQQTPGQGLQFLFEYFSETQRNKGNFPGRFSGRQFSNSRSEMNVSTLELGDSALYLCASSPGSGNTIYFGEGSWLTVV.

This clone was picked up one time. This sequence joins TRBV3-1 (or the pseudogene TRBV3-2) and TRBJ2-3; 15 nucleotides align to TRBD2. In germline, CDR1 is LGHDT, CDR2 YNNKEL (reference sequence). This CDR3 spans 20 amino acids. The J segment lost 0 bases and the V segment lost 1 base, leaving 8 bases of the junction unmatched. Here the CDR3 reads CASSQVQGTSGGSSTDTQYF. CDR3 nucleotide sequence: TGTGCCAGCAGCCAAGTTCAAGGGACTAGCGGGGGGAGTAGCACAGATACGCAGTATTTT.

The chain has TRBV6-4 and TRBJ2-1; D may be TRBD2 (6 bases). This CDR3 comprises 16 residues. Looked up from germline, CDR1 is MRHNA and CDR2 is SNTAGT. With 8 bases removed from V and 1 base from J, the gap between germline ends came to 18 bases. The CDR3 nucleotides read TGTGCCAGCTCCTCGAACCCTAGCGCGTCCTACAATGAGCAGTTCTTC. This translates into CASSSNPSASYNEQFF.

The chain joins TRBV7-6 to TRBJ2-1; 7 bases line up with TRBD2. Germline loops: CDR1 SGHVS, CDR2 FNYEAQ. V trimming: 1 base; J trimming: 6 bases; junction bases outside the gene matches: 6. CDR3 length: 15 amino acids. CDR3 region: CASSLVLGTINEQFF. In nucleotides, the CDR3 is TGTGCCAGCAGCTTAGTCCTAGGGACTATCAATGAGCAGTTCTTC.

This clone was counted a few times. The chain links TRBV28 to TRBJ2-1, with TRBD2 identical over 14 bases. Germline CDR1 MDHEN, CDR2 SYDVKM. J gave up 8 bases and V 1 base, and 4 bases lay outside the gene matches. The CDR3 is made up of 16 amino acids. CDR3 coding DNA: TGTGCCAGCAGTTTATCGGGGACTAGCGGGAGCTATGAGCAGTTCTTC. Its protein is CASSLSGTSGSYEQFF.

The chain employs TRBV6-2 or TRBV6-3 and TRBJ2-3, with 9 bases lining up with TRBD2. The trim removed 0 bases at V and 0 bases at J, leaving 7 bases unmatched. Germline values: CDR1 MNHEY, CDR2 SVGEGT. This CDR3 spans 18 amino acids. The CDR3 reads CASSYSKTSGDSTDTQYF. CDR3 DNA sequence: TGTGCCAGCAGTTACTCGAAGACTAGCGGAGATAGCACAGATACGCAGTATTTT.

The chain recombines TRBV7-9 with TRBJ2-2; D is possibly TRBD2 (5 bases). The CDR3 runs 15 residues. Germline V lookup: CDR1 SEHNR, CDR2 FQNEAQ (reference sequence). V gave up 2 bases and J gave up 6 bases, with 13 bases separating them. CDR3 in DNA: TGTGCCAGCAGCTTAATAGGCGCGGGCCCCGGGGAGCTGTTTTTT. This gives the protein CASSLIGAGPGELFF.

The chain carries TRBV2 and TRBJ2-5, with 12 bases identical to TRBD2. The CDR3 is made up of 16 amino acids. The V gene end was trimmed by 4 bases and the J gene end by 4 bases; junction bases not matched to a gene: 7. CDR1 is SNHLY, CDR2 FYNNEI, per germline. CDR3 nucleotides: TGTGCCAGCAGTGGGCTAGCGGGGGGGCCCGGAGAGACCCAGTACTTC. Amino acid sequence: CASSGLAGGPGETQYF.

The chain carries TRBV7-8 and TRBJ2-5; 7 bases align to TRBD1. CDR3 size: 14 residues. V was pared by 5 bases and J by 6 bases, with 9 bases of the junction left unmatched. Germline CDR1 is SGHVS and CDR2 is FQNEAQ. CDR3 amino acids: CASSHRQGRKTQYF. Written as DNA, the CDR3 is TGTGCCAGCAGCCACAGACAGGGACGAAAGACCCAGTACTTC.

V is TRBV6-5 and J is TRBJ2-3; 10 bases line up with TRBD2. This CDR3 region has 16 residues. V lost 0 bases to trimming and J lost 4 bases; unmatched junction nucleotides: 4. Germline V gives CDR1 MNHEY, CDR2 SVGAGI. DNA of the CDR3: TGTGCCAGCAGTTACTCTAGCGGGGGGCCCCCAGATACGCAGTATTTT. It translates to CASSYSSGGPPDTQYF.

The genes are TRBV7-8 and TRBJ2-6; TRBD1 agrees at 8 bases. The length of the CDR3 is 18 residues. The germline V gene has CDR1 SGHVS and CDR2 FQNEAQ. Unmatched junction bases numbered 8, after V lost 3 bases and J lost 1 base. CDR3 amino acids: CASSFYPGQESGANVLTF. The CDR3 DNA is TGTGCCAGCAGCTTTTACCCGGGACAGGAATCTGGGGCCAACGTCCTGACTTTC.

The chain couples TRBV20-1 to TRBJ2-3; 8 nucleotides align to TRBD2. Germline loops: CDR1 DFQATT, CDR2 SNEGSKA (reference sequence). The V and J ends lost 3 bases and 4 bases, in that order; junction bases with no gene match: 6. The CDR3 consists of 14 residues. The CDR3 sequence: CSASKAGAPDTQYF. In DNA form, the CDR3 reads TGCAGTGCTAGTAAAGCGGGAGCCCCAGATACGCAGTATTTT.

CDR3 sequence: CASRRKTGGNSPLHF. CDR3 DNA sequence: TGTGCCAGTAGGCGGAAGACAGGGGGGAATTCACCCCTCCACTTT. The V and J genes are TRBV19 and TRBJ1-6, with 9 bases that match TRBD1. Unmatched junction bases numbered 7, after V lost 6 bases and J lost 7 bases. The CDR3 contains 15 residues. Germline CDR1 LNHDA, CDR2 SQIVND (reference sequence). Full variable domain (rest looked up from reference TRBV19 and TRBJ1-6): DGGITQSPKYLFRKEGQNVTLSCEQNLNHDAMYWYRQDPGQGLRLIYYSQIVNDFQKGDIAEGYSVSREKKESFPLTVTSAQKNPTAFYLCASRRKTGGNSPLHFGNGTRLTVT.

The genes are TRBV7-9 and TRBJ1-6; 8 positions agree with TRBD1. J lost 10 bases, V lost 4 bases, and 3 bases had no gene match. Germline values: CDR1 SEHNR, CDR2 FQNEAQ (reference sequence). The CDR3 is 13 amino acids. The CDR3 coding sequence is TGTGCCAGCAGCTCTTCAGGGGGCTCACCCCTCCACTTT. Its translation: CASSSSGGSPLHF.

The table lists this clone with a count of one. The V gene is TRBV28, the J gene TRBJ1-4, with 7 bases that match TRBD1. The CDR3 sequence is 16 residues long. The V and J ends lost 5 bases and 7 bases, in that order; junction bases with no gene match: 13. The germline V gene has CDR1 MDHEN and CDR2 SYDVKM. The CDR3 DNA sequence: TGTGCCAGCAGTCCTCCTCGCACAGGGGATCTTGAAAAACTGTTTTTT. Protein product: CASSPPRTGDLEKLFF.

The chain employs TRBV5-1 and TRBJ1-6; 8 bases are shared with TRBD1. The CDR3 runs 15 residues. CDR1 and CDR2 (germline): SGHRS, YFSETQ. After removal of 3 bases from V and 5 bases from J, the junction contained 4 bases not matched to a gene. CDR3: CASSSSGGNNSPLHF. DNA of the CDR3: TGCGCCAGCAGCTCGTCAGGGGGCAATAATTCACCCCTCCACTTT.

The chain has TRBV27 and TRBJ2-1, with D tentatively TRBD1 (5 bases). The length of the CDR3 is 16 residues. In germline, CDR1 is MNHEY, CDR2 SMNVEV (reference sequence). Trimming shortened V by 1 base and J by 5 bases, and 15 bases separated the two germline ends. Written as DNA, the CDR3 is TGTGCCAGCAGTTTATGGTGGCAGGGAAGAGACAATGAGCAGTTCTTC. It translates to CASSLWWQGRDNEQFF.